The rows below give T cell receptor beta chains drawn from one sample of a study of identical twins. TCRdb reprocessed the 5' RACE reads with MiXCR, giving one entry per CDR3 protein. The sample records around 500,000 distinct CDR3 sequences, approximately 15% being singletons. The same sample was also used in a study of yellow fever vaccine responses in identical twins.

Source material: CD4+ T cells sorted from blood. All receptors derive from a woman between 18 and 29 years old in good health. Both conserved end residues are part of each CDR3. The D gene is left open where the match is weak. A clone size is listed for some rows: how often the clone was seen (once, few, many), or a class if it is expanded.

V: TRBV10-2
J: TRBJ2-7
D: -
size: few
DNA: TGCGCCAGCAGTGATCGAGGGGGGGGCGAGCAGTACTTC
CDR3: CASSDRGGGEQYF

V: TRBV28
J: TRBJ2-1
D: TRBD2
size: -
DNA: TGTGCCAGCGGGGGGGAAGTTTACAATGAGCAGTTCTTC
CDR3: CASGGEVYNEQFF

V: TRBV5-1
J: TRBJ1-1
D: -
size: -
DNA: TGCGCCAGCAGCTTCGGTACTCCCATGAACACTGAAGCTTTCTTT
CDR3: CASSFGTPMNTEAFF

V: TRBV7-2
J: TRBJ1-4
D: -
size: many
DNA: TGTGCCAGCAGCTTAGTGAGGTCGGAAAAACTGTTTTTT
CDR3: CASSLVRSEKLFF

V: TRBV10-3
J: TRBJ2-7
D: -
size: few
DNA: TGTGCCATCAGGTCTACAGGTGGCTCCTACGAGCAGTACTTC
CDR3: CAIRSTGGSYEQYF

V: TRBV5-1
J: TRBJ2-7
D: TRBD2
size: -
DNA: TGCGCCAGCAGCCTCGGACTAGCGGAACGCTCCTACGAGCAGTACTTC
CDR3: CASSLGLAERSYEQYF

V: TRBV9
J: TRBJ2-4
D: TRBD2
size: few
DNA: TGTGCCAGCAGCCAAGCGGGGGGAGCAAACATTCAGTACTTC
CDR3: CASSQAGGANIQYF

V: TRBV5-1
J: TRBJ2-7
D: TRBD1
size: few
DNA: TGCGCCAGCAGCTTGGACGGGACAGGGGTCCCCCACGAGCAGTACTTC
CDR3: CASSLDGTGVPHEQYF

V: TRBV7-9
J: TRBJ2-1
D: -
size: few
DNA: TGTGCCAGCAGCTTGACCGGGCCTGAGCAGTTCTTC
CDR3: CASSLTGPEQFF

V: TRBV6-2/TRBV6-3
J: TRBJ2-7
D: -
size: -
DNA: TGTGCCAGCAGCCCCATCCGGGACAAGTCCTACGAGCAGTACTTC
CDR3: CASSPIRDKSYEQYF

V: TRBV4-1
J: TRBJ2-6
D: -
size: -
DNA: TGCGCCAGCAGCCAAGATTGGTCAGGCCTAACTGGGGCCAACGTCCTGACTTTC
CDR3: CASSQDWSGLTGANVLTF

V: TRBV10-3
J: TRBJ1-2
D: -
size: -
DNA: TGTGCCATCAGTGGAGAACTTGCGGGCTACACCTTC
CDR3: CAISGELAGYTF

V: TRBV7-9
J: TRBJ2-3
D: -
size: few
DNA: TGTGCCAGCAGCTCCCGTTTGGGGGATACGCAGAATTTT
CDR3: CASSSRLGDTQNF

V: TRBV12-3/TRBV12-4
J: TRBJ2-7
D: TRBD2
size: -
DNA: TGTGCCAGCAGTTTAGGGACTAGCGGGGGCCGGGGGTACGAGCAGTACTTC
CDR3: CASSLGTSGGRGYEQYF

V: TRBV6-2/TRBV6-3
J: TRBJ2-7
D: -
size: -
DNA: TGTGCCAGCAGTTACGGGGGGATCTCCTACGAGCAGTACTTC
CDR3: CASSYGGISYEQYF

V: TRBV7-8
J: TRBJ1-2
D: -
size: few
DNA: TGTGCCAGCAGCCGTCAGGGGATGGCTGATGGCTACACCTTC
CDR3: CASSRQGMADGYTF

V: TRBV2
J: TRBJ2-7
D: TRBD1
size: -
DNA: TGTGCCAGCCGCCTTGGGACAGACTACGAGCAGTACTTC
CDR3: CASRLGTDYEQYF

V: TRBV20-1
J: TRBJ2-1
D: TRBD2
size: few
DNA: TGCAGTGCTCGCCCCCAGGGAGGTGGTAGCGGGCTATACAATGAGCAGTTCTTC
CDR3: CSARPQGGGSGLYNEQFF

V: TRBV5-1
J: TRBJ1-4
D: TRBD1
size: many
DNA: TGCGCCAGCAGCTTGGACCGGGACAGGGGGCGAGGAGATGAAAAACTGTTTTTT
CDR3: CASSLDRDRGRGDEKLFF

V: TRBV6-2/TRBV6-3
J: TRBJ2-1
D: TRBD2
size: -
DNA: TGTGCCAGCAGTAGAGCGGGAGCAACGTACAATGAGCAGTTCTTC
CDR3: CASSRAGATYNEQFF

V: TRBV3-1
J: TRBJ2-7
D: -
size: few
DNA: TGTGCCAGCGCATCGGACCACGAGCAGTACTTC
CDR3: CASASDHEQYF

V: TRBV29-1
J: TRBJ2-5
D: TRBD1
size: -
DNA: TGCAGCGTTGAGACAGGGGAAGAGACCCAGTACTTC
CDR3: CSVETGEETQYF

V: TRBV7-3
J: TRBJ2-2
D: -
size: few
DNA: TGTGCCAGCAGCTCGGTCGTATCCGGGGAGCTGTTTTTT
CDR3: CASSSVVSGELFF

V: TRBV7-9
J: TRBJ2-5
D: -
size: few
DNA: TGTGCCAGCAGCCCAGGGGTCAGGGAGCAAGAGACCCAGTACTTC
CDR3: CASSPGVREQETQYF